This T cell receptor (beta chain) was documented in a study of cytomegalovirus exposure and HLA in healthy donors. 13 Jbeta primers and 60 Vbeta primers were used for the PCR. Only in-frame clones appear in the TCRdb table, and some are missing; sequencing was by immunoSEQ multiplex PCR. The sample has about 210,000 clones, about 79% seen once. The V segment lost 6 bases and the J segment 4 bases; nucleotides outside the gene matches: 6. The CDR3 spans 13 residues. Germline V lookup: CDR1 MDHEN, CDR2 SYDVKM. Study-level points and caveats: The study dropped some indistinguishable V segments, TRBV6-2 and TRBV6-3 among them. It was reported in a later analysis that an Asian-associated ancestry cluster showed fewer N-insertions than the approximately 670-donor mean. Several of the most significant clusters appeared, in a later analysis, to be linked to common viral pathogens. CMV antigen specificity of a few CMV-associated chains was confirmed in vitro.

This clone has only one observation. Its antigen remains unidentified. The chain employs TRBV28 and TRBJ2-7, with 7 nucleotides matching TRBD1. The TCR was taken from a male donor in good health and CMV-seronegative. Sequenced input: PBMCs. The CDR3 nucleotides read TGTGCCAGCAGGGTGACAGGGCTTTACGAGCAGTACTTC. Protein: CASRVTGLYEQYF.